These T cell receptor beta chains were read from a single sample in a study of cytomegalovirus exposure and HLA in healthy donors. The protocol was immunoSEQ multiplex PCR, while the TCRdb copy is restricted to in-frame clones and leaves out a portion. Here the sample table reports some 110,000 clones. Sequencing was performed on PBMCs. Every receptor here comes from a man aged 25 to 40 in good health and CMV-seronegative. Both conserved end residues are part of each CDR3. The D gene is left open where the match is weak.

DNA: TGCGCCAGCAGCCCGGGGAGCGGGGGGTACCAAGAGACCCAGTACTTC
CDR3: CASSPGSGGYQETQYF
J: TRBJ2-5
D: TRBD2
V: TRBV5-1

DNA: TGCAGCGTTGAAGGCAGGGGGCGTTCGGGGTCCAATCAGCCCCAGCATTTT
CDR3: CSVEGRGRSGSNQPQHF
J: TRBJ1-5
D: TRBD1
V: TRBV29-1

DNA: TGCGCCAGCAGCTTGAGCTTCTCAGATACGCAGTATTTT
CDR3: CASSLSFSDTQYF
J: TRBJ2-3
D: NA
V: TRBV5-1

DNA: TGTGCCAGCACCTCCAGGGGGCAACACGATTACGAGCAGTACTTC
CDR3: CASTSRGQHDYEQYF
J: TRBJ2-7
D: TRBD1
V: TRBV5-5

DNA: TGTGCCAGTGGGGGGGCGCTTTCTAACTATGGCTACACCTTC
CDR3: CASGGALSNYGYTF
J: TRBJ1-2
D: NA
V: TRBV19

DNA: TGCAGTGCGAAGTCGTGGCCCGAGCAGTACTTC
CDR3: CSAKSWPEQYF
J: TRBJ2-7
D: NA
V: TRBV20-1

DNA: TGTGCCAGCAGCGCGGGACAGGGGGCGGGAAATGAGCAGTTCTTC
CDR3: CASSAGQGAGNEQFF
J: TRBJ2-1
D: TRBD1
V: TRBV9

DNA: TGTGCCAGCAGCTTAGGGACAGCCTACGAGCAGTACTTC
CDR3: CASSLGTAYEQYF
J: TRBJ2-7
D: NA
V: TRBV11-2

DNA: TGTGCAAGTCGCTCCCCGACAGGCAACACTGAAGCTTTCTTT
CDR3: CASRSPTGNTEAFF
J: TRBJ1-1
D: NA
V: TRBV12-2

DNA: TGTGCCAGCAGCTTTGGGACAGGGGGTCCAGATACGCAGTATTTT
CDR3: CASSFGTGGPDTQYF
J: TRBJ2-3
D: TRBD1
V: TRBV7-9

DNA: TGTGCCGCGGGGGGCCAGACAGATACGCAGTATTTT
CDR3: CAAGGQTDTQYF
J: TRBJ2-3
D: TRBD2
V: TRBV6-5

DNA: TGTGCCTGGAGTGACAGGGCCAATCAGCCCCAGCATTTT
CDR3: CAWSDRANQPQHF
J: TRBJ1-5
D: NA
V: TRBV30

DNA: TGCGCCAGCAAAGGTAGCGGGGGCCCGTACCAAGAGACCCAGTACTTC
CDR3: CASKGSGGPYQETQYF
J: TRBJ2-5
D: TRBD2
V: TRBV5-1

DNA: TGTGCCAGCAGTCCTACGGCAGGGGTCTACAATGAGCAGTTCTTC
CDR3: CASSPTAGVYNEQFF
J: TRBJ2-1
D: NA
V: TRBV27

DNA: TGTGCCAGCAGCCTTGGTAGAGCAGGGCCCGAGCAGTACTTC
CDR3: CASSLGRAGPEQYF
J: TRBJ2-7
D: NA
V: TRBV9

DNA: TGTGCCAGCAGGGGCAGGGACAAGGGGAACTATGGCTACACCTTC
CDR3: CASRGRDKGNYGYTF
J: TRBJ1-2
D: NA
V: TRBV27

DNA: TGTGCCAGCAGTGACAGGCTCGAAAGCACTGAAGCTTTCTTT
CDR3: CASSDRLESTEAFF
J: TRBJ1-1
D: NA
V: TRBV7-9

DNA: TGTGCCAGCAGTTACCCGGGACAGGTCTATGGCTACACCTTC
CDR3: CASSYPGQVYGYTF
J: TRBJ1-2
D: TRBD1
V: TRBV6-5

DNA: TGCGCCAGCAGCCAAAGAGGTGTCCAAGAGACCCAGTACTTC
CDR3: CASSQRGVQETQYF
J: TRBJ2-5
D: NA
V: TRBV4-1

DNA: TGTGCCAGCAGCCAGGAGGGCCGCACTGAAGCTTTCTTT
CDR3: CASSQEGRTEAFF
J: TRBJ1-1
D: NA
V: TRBV5-4

DNA: TGTGCCAGCAGTGAAGCGGGTTTGGGCCACGTCCGCTCTGGAAACACCATATATTTT
CDR3: CASSEAGLGHVRSGNTIYF
J: TRBJ1-3
D: NA
V: TRBV6-1

DNA: TGTGCCAGCAGCTTGGCCTACAGGGAGACTGGAAACACCATATATTTT
CDR3: CASSLAYRETGNTIYF
J: TRBJ1-3
D: NA
V: TRBV5-6

DNA: TGTGCCAGTAGTCCGGGACAGGGGGCTATGATGAACACTGAAGCTTTCTTT
CDR3: CASSPGQGAMMNTEAFF
J: TRBJ1-1
D: TRBD1
V: TRBV19

DNA: TGTGCCAGCAGCTTCCAAGGGACAGGGGCCTACAATGAGCAGTTCTTC
CDR3: CASSFQGTGAYNEQFF
J: TRBJ2-1
D: TRBD1
V: TRBV7-9

DNA: TGTGCCAGCAGCTTATGGGGGCGCGATGAAAAACTGTTTTTT
CDR3: CASSLWGRDEKLFF
J: TRBJ1-4
D: NA
V: TRBV7-9

DNA: TGTGCCAGCAGCACACAGGGGAGTAGGAGAAAGACCCAGTACTTC
CDR3: CASSTQGSRRKTQYF
J: TRBJ2-5
D: TRBD1
V: TRBV14

DNA: TGTGCCAGCAGTGACACCTACGAGCAGTACTTC
CDR3: CASSDTYEQYF
J: TRBJ2-7
D: NA
V: TRBV6-5

DNA: TGTGCCAGTAGGGGGGACAGGGGGAGACCCCTCCACTTT
CDR3: CASRGDRGRPLHF
J: TRBJ1-6
D: TRBD1
V: TRBV19

DNA: TGTGCCAGCAGTTATAGGGAGATTGAAGCTTTCTTT
CDR3: CASSYREIEAFF
J: TRBJ1-1
D: NA
V: TRBV28

DNA: TGTGCCAGCAGCTTGTCACCAACAGGGGCCTCTGGAAACACCATATATTTT
CDR3: CASSLSPTGASGNTIYF
J: TRBJ1-3
D: TRBD1
V: TRBV5-5

DNA: TGTGCCAGCAGCTTAGGACAGGGGGCTCGTGGCTACACCTTC
CDR3: CASSLGQGARGYTF
J: TRBJ1-2
D: TRBD1
V: TRBV7-2

DNA: TGTGCCAGCAGCCAAGGCTGGAGCCTCCACAATGAGCAGTTCTTC
CDR3: CASSQGWSLHNEQFF
J: TRBJ2-1
D: NA
V: TRBV14

DNA: TGTGCCACCAGGTCCCCCGACGGAGGAATATCGCCCCAGCATTTT
CDR3: CATRSPDGGISPQHF
J: TRBJ1-5
D: NA
V: TRBV15

DNA: TGTGCCACCCGACAGGGATGGGAGCAGTACTTC
CDR3: CATRQGWEQYF
J: TRBJ2-7
D: TRBD1
V: TRBV19

DNA: TGTGCCAGTAGTAGGAGGACAGGCGCGGGTGAAAAACTGTTTTTT
CDR3: CASSRRTGAGEKLFF
J: TRBJ1-4
D: TRBD1
V: TRBV19

DNA: TGTGCCAGCAGCTTCTCGACTAGTTACCAGTATTTT
CDR3: CASSFSTSYQYF
J: TRBJ2-3
D: NA
V: TRBV7-2

DNA: TGTGCCAGCTCCCGCGCGGGCTACGAGCAGTACTTC
CDR3: CASSRAGYEQYF
J: TRBJ2-7
D: NA
V: TRBV2

DNA: TGTGCCAGCAGTCTCTTACAGGGGATTCGAAGGAAACTGTTTTTT
CDR3: CASSLLQGIRRKLFF
J: TRBJ1-4
D: TRBD1
V: TRBV28

DNA: TGTGCCAGCAACGGACAGGGAAGCGGGAATCAGCCCCAGCATTTT
CDR3: CASNGQGSGNQPQHF
J: TRBJ1-5
D: TRBD1
V: TRBV6-1

DNA: TGTGCCAGCAGCTTAGAATCCCCCGTCCAGTTCTTC
CDR3: CASSLESPVQFF
J: TRBJ2-1
D: NA
V: TRBV7-9